This passage covers 28 T cell receptor beta chains from one sample sequenced in a study of blood T cell repertoires in COVID-19. Generated by immunoSEQ multiplex PCR, the TCRdb table keeps only in-frame clones and is missing some. The table has hundreds of thousands of clones, about 89% seen once. Sequencing was carried out using peripheral blood. The receptors stem from a woman aged 25 to 39 with COVID-19, enrolled during active disease.

This chain joins TRBV7-8 and TRBJ1-3; possible D gene TRBD1, 5 bases. The germline CDR1 and CDR2 sequences are SGHVS and FQNEAQ. V lost 2 bases to trimming and J lost 4 bases, with 9 bases between them. The CDR3 has 14 residues. As DNA, the CDR3 is TGTGCCAGCAGCTTACAGGGATCCGGAAACACCATATATTTT. Translated, it gives CASSLQGSGNTIYF.

This clone has a single count. The J gene is TRBJ2-1, the V gene TRBV9, with 8 positions matching TRBD2. In germline, CDR1 is SGDLS, CDR2 YYNGEE. V shed 4 bases and J 3 bases; nucleotides not matched to a gene: 12. This CDR3 is built from 17 residues. CDR3 amino acids: CASSPPGSGKIYNEQFF. The CDR3 nucleotides read TGTGCCAGCAGCCCCCCAGGTAGCGGGAAGATCTACAATGAGCAGTTCTTC.

The V gene is TRBV6-6, the J gene TRBJ1-1; D uncertain. Trimming removed 6 bases from V and 5 bases from J, with 16 bases in between. The V gene's germline CDR1 is MNHNY and CDR2 SVGAGI (reference sequence). This CDR3 has 14 residues. The CDR3 DNA is TGTGCCAGCAGAACTCAAGGGAGGAGTACTGAAGCTTTCTTT. It specifies CASRTQGRSTEAFF.

This rearrangement joins TRBV24-1 to TRBJ2-3; 9 bases fit TRBD2. V was pared by 2 bases and J by 2 bases, with 7 bases of the junction left unmatched. This CDR3 region has 17 residues. The V gene's germline CDR1 is KGHDR and CDR2 SFDVKD. This CDR3 is CATSDSFAGGLTDTQYF. The CDR3 nucleotides are TGTGCCACCAGTGATTCCTTCGCGGGGGGGCTCACAGATACGCAGTATTTT.

This sequence joins TRBV7-2 and TRBJ2-1; D remains ambiguous. The CDR3 is 14 residues long. Trimming cost V 1 base and J 9 bases, with 13 bases left between them. CDR1 and CDR2 from the germline V gene are SGHTA and FQGNSA. This CDR3 reads CASSLVLSWAEQFF. CDR3 bases: TGTGCCAGCAGCTTAGTCTTGAGTTGGGCTGAGCAGTTCTTC.

The chain employs TRBV4-2 and TRBJ2-2, with TRBD2 matching over 9 bases. The CDR3 covers 18 residues. With 4 bases clipped from V and 8 bases from J, the junction kept 17 bases outside the gene matches. Germline lookup yields CDR1 LGHNA and CDR2 YNFKEQ. CDR3 sequence reads: CASSRQGGLAGSLGELFF. The CDR3 DNA reads TGTGCCAGCAGCCGACAAGGGGGTCTAGCGGGGAGTTTAGGGGAGCTGTTTTTT.

This clone occurred once. The chain combines TRBV5-1 with TRBJ2-5; 10 nucleotides agree with TRBD2. Germline V gene data show CDR1 as SGHRS and CDR2 as YFSETQ. Trimming took 6 bases from V and 4 from J; bases not matched to a gene: 9. The CDR3 consists of 15 residues. The CDR3 is CASTNSGGSGETQYF. The CDR3 bases are TGCGCCAGCACCAATAGCGGGGGGAGTGGAGAGACCCAGTACTTC.

The V call is TRBV9, the J call TRBJ1-2, with D possibly being TRBD1 (5 bases). The germline V gene has CDR1 SGDLS and CDR2 YYNGEE. CDR3 length: 11 amino acids. Trimming shortened V by 7 bases and J by 4 bases, and 8 bases separated the two germline ends. The CDR3 loop reads CASLQAYGYTF. The CDR3 DNA reads as TGTGCCAGCTTACAGGCCTATGGCTACACCTTC.

V usage is TRBV27 and J usage is TRBJ2-1, with a tentative D call TRBD2 (5 bases). The CDR3 has 15 amino acids. From germline, CDR1 is MNHEY and CDR2 SMNVEV (reference sequence). The V and J ends lost 6 bases and 0 bases respectively, with 12 bases between them. CDR3 loop: CASRKSGSSYNEQFF. CDR3 nucleotide sequence: TGTGCCAGCAGGAAAAGCGGAAGCTCCTACAATGAGCAGTTCTTC.

The chain joins TRBV28 to TRBJ2-7, with a weak D call TRBD1 (6 bases). Trimming removed 5 bases at V and 0 bases at J, with 11 bases between. The CDR3 spans 14 residues. Germline V gene lookup returns CDR1 MDHEN and CDR2 SYDVKM. In nucleotides, the CDR3 is TGTGCCAGCAGTCTGGAAGGGGGCTCCTACGAGCAGTACTTC. Translated: CASSLEGGSYEQYF.

The CDR3 region is CASSPRDDSYNSPLHF. DNA of the CDR3: TGTGCCAGCAGCCCAAGAGATGACAGCTATAATTCACCCCTCCACTTT. J is TRBJ1-6 and V is TRBV5-6; D might be TRBD1 (5 bases). V was trimmed by 4 bases and J by 3 bases, leaving 14 bases between them. In germline, CDR1 is SGHDT, CDR2 YYEEEE. The CDR3 contains 16 residues.

The genes are TRBV6-2 or TRBV6-3 and TRBJ2-7; D might be TRBD2 (6 bases). There are 13 residues in the CDR3. Looked up from germline, CDR1 is MNHEY and CDR2 is SVGEGT. Trimming took 8 bases from V and 4 from J, leaving 15 bases between them. The CDR3 DNA reads TGTGCCAGCGGTAACTATGGGGGGTACGAGCAGTACTTC. Translation gives CASGNYGGYEQYF.

This chain connects TRBV28 to TRBJ2-3, with D maybe TRBD2 (6 bases). The CDR3 length is 17 residues. Trimming stripped 3 bases from V and 1 base from J, with 17 bases between. Per germline, CDR1 MDHEN and CDR2 SYDVKM. DNA for the CDR3: TGTGCCAGCAGTTTTGGGTATAGCGGAAAACGCACAGATACGCAGTATTTT. It encodes CASSFGYSGKRTDTQYF.

This clone occurred once. For the CDR3, the DNA is TGTGCCAGCAGCCCCCGACAGGGCTCATATGGCTACACCTTC. Translation: CASSPRQGSYGYTF. This sequence joins TRBV6-6 and TRBJ1-2, with 7 bases identical to TRBD1. Losses at the gene ends were 6 bases for V and 5 bases for J; bases not matched to a gene: 9. Per the germline V gene, CDR1 is MNHNY and CDR2 is SVGAGI (reference sequence). The CDR3 has 14 residues.

V and J are TRBV5-1 and TRBJ2-4; 8 bases are a match to TRBD1. The CDR3 totals 17 residues. V lost 3 bases, J lost 1 base, and 9 bases stayed unmatched. CDR1 is SGHRS, CDR2 YFSETQ, per germline. The CDR3 nucleotides are TGCGCCAGCAGCTGGGACAGGAAAAGCGGGGCCAAAAACATTCAGTACTTC. Residues: CASSWDRKSGAKNIQYF.

This chain connects TRBV28 to TRBJ2-1, with 8 bases identical to TRBD1. Germline loops: CDR1 MDHEN, CDR2 SYDVKM. This CDR3 contains 16 residues. V was pared by 3 bases and J by 8 bases, with 12 bases of the junction left unmatched. The CDR3 is CASSFQGASGFHEQFF. In DNA, the CDR3 is TGTGCCAGCAGTTTCCAGGGGGCGTCGGGATTTCATGAGCAGTTCTTC.

This chain uses TRBV2 with TRBJ1-2; D remains ambiguous. CDR1 is SNHLY, CDR2 FYNNEI, per germline. The CDR3 covers 13 residues. Between the trimmed V and J ends, which lost 7 bases and 0 bases, there was a span of 9 bases. The CDR3 loop is CASTVGANYGYTF. The CDR3 DNA sequence: TGTGCCAGCACTGTTGGAGCTAACTATGGCTACACCTTC.

The CDR3 DNA follows: TGTGCCAGCAGCCAAGAAGACGTCAGGGATCAATCACCCCTCCACTTT. This encodes CASSQEDVRDQSPLHF. The chain has TRBV3-1 (or the pseudogene TRBV3-2) and TRBJ1-6; possible D gene TRBD1, 5 bases. The V gene's germline CDR1 is LGHDT and CDR2 YNNKEL (reference sequence). The CDR3 has 16 amino acids. The V gene lost 0 bases and the J gene lost 10 bases, with 16 bases spanning the gap.

The chain links TRBV6-1 to TRBJ1-2; D unclear. Trimming pared 0 bases from V and 8 bases from J, leaving 13 bases between. This CDR3 spans 14 amino acids. Germline V gene data show CDR1 as MNHNS and CDR2 as SASEGT. The CDR3 here is CASSEALLTKGYTF. In DNA, the CDR3 is TGTGCCAGCAGTGAAGCCCTACTTACCAAGGGCTACACCTTC.

V gene TRBV19 combines with J gene TRBJ2-7, with D perhaps matching TRBD2 (6 bases). The CDR3 is 15 residues long. Trimming pared 5 bases from V and 5 bases from J, leaving 19 bases between. CDR1 and CDR2 (germline): LNHDA, SQIVND (reference sequence). As DNA, the CDR3 is TGTGCCAGTAGTGCCCTCGGGGGATGGGGAGACGAGCAGTACTTC. This sequence encodes CASSALGGWGDEQYF.

The CDR3 protein is CAISDPDNTQYF. The CDR3 DNA reads as TGTGCCATCAGTGACCCGGACAATACGCAGTATTTT. V and J are TRBV10-3 and TRBJ2-3; maybe TRBD1 (5 bases). V lost 3 bases, J lost 7 bases, and 8 bases lay in between. This CDR3 comprises 12 residues. Looked up from germline, CDR1 is ENHRY and CDR2 is SYGVKD.

As DNA, the CDR3 is TGTGCCAGCAGTCCCGGCGACAGGCGAGGCTACACCTTC. This sequence encodes CASSPGDRRGYTF. The gene calls are TRBV11-2 and TRBJ1-2, with D perhaps matching TRBD1 (6 bases). The germline gives CDR1 SGHAT, CDR2 FQNNGV. The CDR3 runs to 13 residues. The ends were cut back, 6 bases at V and 8 bases at J, with 16 bases in the middle. Drawing the rest from reference TRBV11-2 and TRBJ1-2, the complete variable domain is EAGVAQSPRYKIIEKRQSVAFWCNPISGHATLYWYQQILGQGPKLLIQFQNNGVVDDSQLPKDRFSAERLKGVDSTLKIQPAKLEDSAVYLCASSPGDRRGYTFGSGTRLTVV.

This chain connects TRBV5-8 to TRBJ2-1; TRBD2 agrees at 7 bases. The CDR3 is made up of 14 amino acids. Germline V gene data show CDR1 as SGHTS and CDR2 as YDEGEE. After removal of 9 bases from V and 10 bases from J, the junction contained 16 bases not matched to a gene. CDR3 protein: CATAPGGGVREQFF. The CDR3 region has the DNA TGTGCCACCGCGCCGGGGGGAGGCGTTAGGGAGCAGTTCTTC.

The chain carries TRBV7-9 and TRBJ2-7; 7 positions agree with TRBD1. Trimming took 1 base from V and 6 from J; bases not matched to a gene: 15. CDR3 length: 17 residues. The germline CDR1 and CDR2 sequences are SEHNR and FQNEAQ (reference sequence). The CDR3 loop is CASSLDRRRQGRIEQYF. The CDR3 nucleotides read TGTGCCAGCAGCTTAGACCGCCGGAGACAGGGACGCATCGAGCAGTACTTC.

The rearrangement uses TRBV7-2 and TRBJ2-7; possible D gene TRBD2, 5 bases. Deletions cut 0 bases from V and 7 bases from J, with 13 bases between. CDR3 length: 14 amino acids. Germline V CDR1 and CDR2: SGHTA, FQGNSA. CDR3 region: CASSLAAQSGEQYF. DNA for the CDR3: TGTGCCAGCAGCTTAGCCGCCCAATCGGGGGAGCAGTACTTC.

J is TRBJ2-1 and V is TRBV7-8; 14 bases align to TRBD2. J gave up 5 bases and V 5 bases, and 5 bases lay outside the gene matches. Germline V lookup: CDR1 SGHVS, CDR2 FQNEAQ. This CDR3 is built from 16 residues. Here the CDR3 reads CASSARLAGGNNEQFF. CDR3 in DNA: TGTGCCAGCAGCGCAAGACTAGCGGGGGGGAACAATGAGCAGTTCTTC.

This chain joins TRBV28 and TRBJ2-3; D possibly corresponds to TRBD2 (6 bases). This CDR3 contains 18 residues. Trimming removed 2 bases at V and 1 base at J, with 19 bases between. The V gene's germline CDR1 is MDHEN and CDR2 SYDVKM. CDR3 loop: CASSLPATGDRRTDTQYF. DNA of the CDR3: TGTGCCAGCAGTTTACCCGCAACGGGGGATCGGCGCACAGATACGCAGTATTTT.

This chain connects TRBV7-9 to TRBJ2-1; 11 nucleotides agree with TRBD2. This CDR3 contains 18 residues. Germline V gives CDR1 SEHNR, CDR2 FQNEAQ (reference sequence). The trim removed 4 bases at V and 1 base at J, leaving 9 bases unmatched. Written as DNA, the CDR3 is TGTGCCAGCAGCTCTAGACTAGCGGGGCGGATATCCTACAATGAGCAGTTCTTC. It codes for CASSSRLAGRISYNEQFF.